A selection of T cell receptor beta chains follows, all from one sample in a study of blood T cell repertoires in COVID-19. Here immunoSEQ multiplex PCR was the method, and the copy in TCRdb shows in-frame clones only, minus some. The repertoire consists of 50,000 to 70,000 clones, with roughly 84% occurring once and the leading ten covering approximately 7%. Sequenced input: peripheral blood. These receptors were taken from a man aged 50 to 59 with active COVID-19. Each CDR3 is given with its conserved first and last residue. Fields, in order: J gene, D gene, V gene, clone size, CDR3 protein, CDR3 DNA. The D gene is left open where the match is weak. Part of the rows lack a size; the others show once, few, many or a class for expanded clones.

TRBJ1-4,.,TRBV27,.,CASSRSGGVREKLFF,TGTGCCAGCAGTCGATCGGGGGGGGTTCGGGAAAAACTGTTTTTT
TRBJ2-5,.,TRBV7-3,.,CASSDGRGRQETQYF,TGTGCCAGCAGCGACGGCCGGGGGAGACAAGAGACCCAGTACTTC
TRBJ2-1,.,TRBV6-5,.,CASSRQSSYNEQFF,TGTGCCAGCAGTCGACAGAGCTCCTACAATGAGCAGTTCTTC
TRBJ2-7,.,TRBV7-9,.,CASNRQVTEQYF,TGTGCCAGCAACCGACAGGTTACAGAGCAGTACTTC
TRBJ1-1,.,TRBV6-5,.,CASSYRGRGSATEAFF,TGTGCCAGCAGTTACCGCGGTCGGGGGTCGGCTACTGAAGCTTTCTTT
TRBJ1-4,.,TRBV5-6,.,CASSLLRASTNEKLFF,TGTGCCAGCAGCTTGCTCAGGGCTTCAACTAATGAAAAACTGTTTTTT
TRBJ2-7,.,TRBV5-1,.,CASSLVVLPYEQYF,TGCGCCAGCAGCTTGGTGGTACTACCCTACGAGCAGTACTTC
TRBJ2-7,TRBD2,TRBV5-1,once,CASSLRASGGYEQYF,TGCGCCAGCAGCTTGCGGGCTAGCGGGGGCTACGAGCAGTACTTC
TRBJ2-1,.,TRBV12-3/TRBV12-4,few,CASSFGLYNEQFF,TGTGCCAGCAGTTTCGGTCTATACAATGAGCAGTTCTTC
TRBJ1-6,.,TRBV6-1,once,CASSEASSYNSPLHF,TGTGCCAGCAGTGAAGCCAGCTCCTATAATTCACCCCTCCACTTT
TRBJ1-6,.,TRBV12-5,.,CASGQGPDNSPLHF,TGTGCTAGTGGTCAGGGGCCCGATAATTCACCCCTCCACTTT
TRBJ2-1,TRBD2,TRBV7-9,.,CASSGAASGRAAYNEQFF,TGTGCCAGCAGCGGAGCTGCTAGCGGGAGGGCCGCCTACAATGAGCAGTTCTTC
TRBJ2-2,.,TRBV5-5,once,CASSLGSHGELFF,TGTGCCAGCAGCTTGGGCAGTCACGGGGAGCTGTTTTTT
TRBJ1-2,.,TRBV5-1,.,CASSLVPGAYGYTF,TGCGCCAGCAGCTTGGTGCCGGGTGCCTATGGCTACACCTTC
TRBJ1-1,.,TRBV7-9,.,CASSLTALNTEAFF,TGTGCCAGCAGCCTGACAGCCCTGAACACTGAAGCTTTCTTT
TRBJ1-6,TRBD1,TRBV7-2,.,CASSPQGTGGGSPLHF,TGTGCCAGCAGTCCCCAAGGGACAGGGGGTGGTTCACCCCTCCACTTT
TRBJ1-2,.,TRBV28,.,CASSLRGGPRQGGYTF,TGTGCCAGCAGTTTAAGGGGGGGACCCCGGCAGGGAGGCTACACCTTC
TRBJ2-2,.,TRBV5-1,.,CASSPNQGTGELFF,TGCGCCAGCAGCCCTAATCAGGGAACCGGGGAGCTGTTTTTT
TRBJ2-1,TRBD1,TRBV13,.,CASSWTGPSSYNEQFF,TGTGCCAGCAGCTGGACAGGCCCGAGCTCCTACAATGAGCAGTTCTTC
TRBJ2-3,.,TRBV4-1,.,CASSSGPVDTQYF,TGCGCCAGCAGCAGCGGACCAGTAGATACGCAGTATTTT
TRBJ2-5,TRBD1,TRBV27,.,CASSSLTRDSHRTQYF,TGTGCCAGCAGTTCCTTAACCCGGGACAGCCACAGGACCCAGTACTTC
TRBJ1-1,.,TRBV6-6,.,CASSTAGSRNTEAFF,TGTGCCAGCAGCACGGCGGGGTCGAGGAACACTGAAGCTTTCTTT
TRBJ2-3,.,TRBV6-9,.,CASSYSGVNTDTQYF,TGTGCCAGCAGTTATAGCGGTGTGAACACAGATACGCAGTATTTT
TRBJ2-1,TRBD2,TRBV11-2,.,CASSLRLAGYNEQFF,TGTGCCAGCAGCTTAAGACTAGCGGGGTACAATGAGCAGTTCTTC
TRBJ2-7,.,TRBV7-9,few,CASSVQVHEQYF,TGTGCCAGCAGTGTACAGGTCCACGAGCAGTACTTC
TRBJ2-1,TRBD2,TRBV6-6,.,CASSWLAGGGGGEQFF,TGTGCCAGCAGTTGGCTAGCGGGGGGAGGGGGTGGTGAGCAGTTCTTC
TRBJ1-2,TRBD1,TRBV3-1/TRBV3-2,.,CASSQSGATGVGYTF,TGTGCCAGCAGCCAAAGTGGCGCGACAGGGGTCGGCTACACCTTC
TRBJ2-2,.,TRBV5-6,once,CASSLALGPGELFF,TGTGCCAGCAGCTTGGCTTTGGGGCCCGGGGAGCTGTTTTTT
TRBJ1-2,.,TRBV6-5,.,CASSYSGQGNGYTF,TGTGCCAGCAGTTACTCAGGGCAGGGAAATGGCTACACCTTC
TRBJ2-2,TRBD1,TRBV5-1,.,CASSSADREDTGELFF,TGCGCCAGCAGCTCGGCGGACAGGGAGGACACCGGGGAGCTGTTTTTT
TRBJ2-1,.,TRBV12-3/TRBV12-4,.,CASSFSIHEQFF,TGTGCCAGCAGTTTTAGCATCCATGAGCAGTTCTTC
TRBJ2-1,.,TRBV29-1,once,CSVGPGLHDNEQFF,TGCAGCGTTGGACCGGGACTCCATGATAATGAGCAGTTCTTC
TRBJ1-3,.,TRBV5-4,.,CASSLQGAGNTIYF,TGTGCCAGCAGCTTGCAAGGGGCTGGAAACACCATATATTTT
TRBJ2-1,TRBD2,TRBV5-4,.,CASSSVAGLTYNEQFF,TGTGCCAGCAGCTCAGTAGCGGGTCTAACCTACAATGAGCAGTTCTTC
TRBJ2-1,.,TRBV5-1,.,CASSLGDLNNEQFF,TGCGCCAGCAGCTTGGGGGACTTAAACAATGAGCAGTTCTTC
TRBJ2-3,TRBD2,TRBV9,.,CASSVGGTSGAASTDTQYF,TGTGCCAGCAGCGTAGGAGGGACTAGCGGGGCCGCTAGCACAGATACGCAGTATTTT
TRBJ1-3,TRBD1,TRBV28,.,CASRTGVFGNTIYF,TGTGCCAGCAGGACAGGGGTTTTTGGAAACACCATATATTTT
TRBJ2-5,TRBD2,TRBV5-1,.,CASSLAGMETQYF,TGCGCCAGCAGCTTAGCGGGGATGGAGACCCAGTACTTC
TRBJ2-1,TRBD2,TRBV6-4,.,CASSEGSGISTNYNEQFF,TGTGCCAGCAGTGAGGGTAGCGGGATCTCTACCAACTACAATGAGCAGTTCTTC
TRBJ2-1,TRBD2,TRBV29-1,.,CSVVGGGAGNEQFF,TGCAGCGTTGTCGGCGGGGGGGCCGGCAATGAGCAGTTCTTC
TRBJ2-2,TRBD1,TRBV10-1,.,CASSAAQGAAGELFF,TGCGCCAGCAGTGCAGCACAGGGGGCGGCCGGGGAGCTGTTTTTT
TRBJ2-2,.,TRBV19,.,CASGYRTGELFF,TGTGCCAGTGGTTACAGGACCGGGGAGCTGTTTTTT
TRBJ2-7,TRBD2,TRBV29-1,.,CSVVGRGSGGAYEQYF,TGCAGCGTTGTAGGTCGCGGGAGCGGGGGGGCTTACGAGCAGTACTTC
TRBJ2-2,TRBD1,TRBV24-1,.,CATKEGTGGPGELFF,TGTGCCACCAAGGAGGGGACAGGGGGACCCGGGGAGCTGTTTTTT
TRBJ2-2,TRBD2,TRBV7-3,.,CAFRGSGENTGELFF,TGTGCCTTTAGGGGTAGCGGGGAGAACACCGGGGAGCTGTTTTTT